Reported below is one TCR beta chain. In the study's own analysis: Cell counts per sample came from amplifying reference gene primers. TCRdb keeps only in-frame clones here, not all; method: immunoSEQ multiplex PCR. The DNA gave D and trimming, while V, J and clone size come from that table. Of roughly 500,000 clones listed, roughly nine tenths are singletons. These data are taken from a study of blood T cell repertoires in COVID-19. Study context: The United States, Italy and Spain supplied acute and convalescent COVID-19 samples.

Patients in Seattle were enrolled during active infection, then followed longitudinally. With V trimmed by 3 bases and J by 4 bases, 5 bases remained unmatched. The CDR3 spans 16 residues. Per the germline V gene, CDR1 is SGHTS and CDR2 is YDEGEE. This chain links TRBV5-8 with TRBJ2-2; 11 bases align to TRBD2. The clonotype was recovered from a man aged 18 to 30 with COVID-19, enrolled during active disease. Input material: peripheral blood. This CDR3 is CASSYRLAGSTGELFF. As DNA, the CDR3 is TGTGCCAGCAGCTACAGACTAGCGGGAAGCACCGGGGAGCTGTTTTTT.